This T cell receptor beta chain comes out of a study of cytomegalovirus exposure and HLA in healthy donors. Note on this clone: What it binds is unknown.

General study results and limits: TRBV6-2, TRBV6-3 and other indistinguishable V segments were excluded.

Germline V gene sequence: CDR1 SGHDN, CDR2 FVKESK. This CDR3 region has 13 residues. V lost 0 bases and J 6 bases, leaving 5 bases between the germline ends. The PCR contained 60 Vbeta and 13 Jbeta primers. This table comes from immunoSEQ multiplex PCR, and its TCRdb copy is limited to in-frame clones, with some not included. The data show roughly 68,000 clones, with about 66% seen just once and about a fifth held by the top ten. The sequencing sample was made of PBMCs. The sequence derives from a man in his forties in good health and CMV-seropositive. This chain joins TRBV14 and TRBJ1-4, with D uncertain. CDR3 in DNA: TGTGCCAGCAGCCAAGATCTCGATGAAAAACTGTTTTTT. This encodes CASSQDLDEKLFF. Full variable domain (remainder filled in from reference TRBV14 and TRBJ1-4): EAGVTQFPSHSVIEKGQTVTLRCDPISGHDNLYWYRRVMGKEIKFLLHFVKESKQDESGMPNNRFLAERTGGTYSTLKVQPAELEDSGVYFCASSQDLDEKLFFGSGTQLSVL.